The entry below describes one T cell receptor beta chain. This clone's antigen is unknown. No quality values exist for individual bases; no much larger clone is one base distant. Another Seattle source contributed samples from volunteer blood donors who had recovered from COVID-19. Whole blood was collected in K2EDTA tubes by collaborating institutions according to the institutions' own protocols. For TCRbeta analysis, collaborators shipped samples in one of three forms: frozen whole blood, isolated PBMCs, or DNA extracted from either of those sample types. This entry comes from a study of blood T cell repertoires in COVID-19 (dated by TCRdb to 2019 to 2021). Study-level background: Collaborator samples came from the United States, Italy and Spain and covered acute and convalescent phases of COVID-19. A de-identified subject ID, COVID-19 status, age in years and sex were almost always included in the sample metadata. Where available, HLA class I and class II types were taken from metadata supplied by the sample provider and were not determined by assay-based typing. Deeply sampled blood TCRbeta repertoires from subjects exposed to, actively infected with, or recovered from COVID-19 were included in the dataset. Samples were obtained from the ongoing ImmuneRACE study (first 160 participants) and from over a thousand subjects provided by 6 global collaborators. The material from the prospective study consisted of cDNA or gDNA derived from T cells, B-cell-depleted T cells, or PBMCs. The repertoires were released in a freely available public database meant as a resource for research on the immune response to SARS-CoV-2. Findings and caveats that apply to the study as a whole: How much clinical and demographic metadata was included differed by source and by participant, and the metadata was provided uncurated.

TCRbeta CDR3 regions were amplified from genomic DNA using the immunoSEQ Assay, a bias-controlled multiplex PCR. As for the authors' bioinformatics: Nucleated cell counts per sample were estimated from amplification of reference gene primers within the assay. To quantify the absolute abundance of each unique TCRbeta CDR3 rearrangement, sequence reads were collapsed and filtered. For each sample, productive Simpson clonality was calculated by taking the square root of Simpson's diversity index across productive rearrangements. TCRdb mirrors the immuneACCESS table, restricted to in-frame sequences. Some clones are absent from its copies; in checked studies, under half trace to an unresolved V gene, and the reason for the others is unknown. V and J calls and clone size follow that table, whereas D and trimming were derived from the DNA. Recorded for this sample are 140,000 to 150,000 clones; over 70% of them occurred a single time. Together, the top ten hold approximately 3.6% of the sample.

For CDR1 and CDR2, the germline V gene (reference sequence) lists LGHDT and YNNKEL. V lost 4 bases and J lost 4 bases, and the count of bases not matched to a germline gene is 2. Including cysteine and phenylalanine, the CDR3 has 13 amino acids. Kept here is only the CDR3 DNA, which spans 39 bases and is read in frame from base 1. The source is a man in his 70s who had recovered from COVID-19. Sequenced: peripheral blood. The rearranged segments are TRBV3-1 (or the pseudogene TRBV3-2) and TRBJ1-2; TRBD1 lines up with 8 middle nucleotides. The CDR3: CASSRDRTYGYTF. In nucleotide form, the sequence is TGTGCCAGCAGCCGGGACAGGACCTATGGCTACACCTTC.